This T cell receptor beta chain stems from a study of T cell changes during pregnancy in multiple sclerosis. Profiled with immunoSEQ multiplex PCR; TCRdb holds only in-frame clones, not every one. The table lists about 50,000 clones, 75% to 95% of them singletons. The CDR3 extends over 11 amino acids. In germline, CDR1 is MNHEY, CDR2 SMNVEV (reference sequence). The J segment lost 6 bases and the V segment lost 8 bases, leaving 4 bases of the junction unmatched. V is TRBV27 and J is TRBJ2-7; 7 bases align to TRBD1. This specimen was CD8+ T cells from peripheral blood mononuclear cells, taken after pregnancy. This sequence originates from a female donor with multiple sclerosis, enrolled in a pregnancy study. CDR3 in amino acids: CASGDSSEQYF. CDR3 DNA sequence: TGTGCCAGCGGGGACAGTTCCGAGCAGTACTTC.